These T cell receptor beta chains were read from a single sample in a study of T-cell reconstitution after alpha-beta-depleted transplantation in children. TCRdb itself ran the PCR reads through MiXCR, one entry per CDR3 protein. The table lists over 100,000 distinct CDR3 sequences, approximately 5.4% of them singletons. The sequenced sample was PBMCs, mostly from graft donor cells, obtained 60 days after TCRalphabeta/CD19-depleted stem cell transplant. The receptors shown here come from a female patient between 2 and 10 years old who had a stem cell transplant for Fanconi anemia, so the T cells may come from the graft donor. Each CDR3 is given with its conserved first and last residue. The D gene is left open where the match is weak. Only part of the rows carry a size: once, few, many, or a class if the clone is expanded.

v_call,clone_size,d_call,j_call,cdr3_nt,cdr3_aa
TRBV6-5,-,-,TRBJ2-3,TGTGCCAGCAGTTATATCCAACTAGCAATCACAGATACGCAGTATTTT,CASSYIQLAITDTQYF
TRBV20-1,few,-,TRBJ1-5,TGCAGTGCTCAGGGTCATAGCAATCAGCCCCAGCATTTT,CSAQGHSNQPQHF
TRBV6-1,many,TRBD1,TRBJ2-5,TGTGCCAGCAGACCACATCAGGGGGCGGAAGAGACCCAGTACTTC,CASRPHQGAEETQYF
TRBV4-2,many,TRBD2,TRBJ2-3,TGTGCCAGCAGCCAAGCGGGCGGGGGGACCACAGATACGCAGTATTTT,CASSQAGGGTTDTQYF
TRBV20-1,many,TRBD2,TRBJ2-1,TGCAGTGCCCGAGATAATAGACTAGCGGGGCGTTTGGGGAATGAGCAGTTCTTC,CSARDNRLAGRLGNEQFF
TRBV11-2,many,-,TRBJ1-1,TGTGCCAGCAGCCCGTACTTAAAAAAGAACACTGAAGCTTTCTTT,CASSPYLKKNTEAFF
TRBV6-2/TRBV6-3,many,TRBD2,TRBJ2-7,TGTGCCAGCAGATCGGAAACCGGGACTAAACACTACGAGCAGTACTTC,CASRSETGTKHYEQYF
TRBV5-1,few,-,TRBJ2-5,TGCGCCAGCAGCTCAGGCGGGTTGGGAGAGACCCAGTACTTC,CASSSGGLGETQYF
TRBV21-1,many,-,TRBJ2-2,TGTGCCAGCAGCAAAGGGCAGGGAGGCACCGGGGAGCTGTTTTTT,CASSKGQGGTGELFF
TRBV5-1,many,-,TRBJ2-5,TGCGCCAGCAGCTTGGCAGTAGGAGCCTATATGGAGACCCAGTACTTC,CASSLAVGAYMETQYF
TRBV27,few,TRBD2,TRBJ2-7,TGTGCCAGCAGGGACGGGGCTAGCGGTCCCTACGAGCAGTACTTC,CASRDGASGPYEQYF
TRBV28,many,-,TRBJ1-2,TGTGCCAGCAGTTCCCATGTTAGCTACACCTTC,CASSSHVSYTF
TRBV28,many,-,TRBJ2-5,TGTGCCAGCAGGAGTGGGGGCCGGGAGACCCAGTACTTC,CASRSGGRETQYF
TRBV10-3,-,-,TRBJ2-1,TGTGCCATCCGCCAGCGCTCCTACAATGAGCAGTTCTTC,CAIRQRSYNEQFF
TRBV20-1,few,TRBD1,TRBJ2-7,TGCAGTGCTGCAGGGGGAAATAGGTACGAGCAGTACTTC,CSAAGGNRYEQYF
TRBV5-1,few,-,TRBJ2-5,TGCGCCAGCAGCTTCGCCTCGGAGACCCAGTACTTC,CASSFASETQYF